This TCR beta chain came from a study of cytomegalovirus exposure and HLA in healthy donors. Study-level background: Earlier sequencing of approximately 200 million T cells yielded approximately 100 million unique TCR beta sequences.

The study's findings and limits: A later analysis associated 15,000 or so TCR beta sequences with HLA alleles at a 0.05 false discovery rate. Common viral pathogens (according to a later analysis) appeared linked to several of the most significant clusters.

The PCR had 60 Vbeta and 13 Jbeta primers. The repertoire was sequenced with immunoSEQ multiplex PCR; TCRdb's copy has only in-frame clones and lacks some. Of nearly 200,000 clones in the sample, approximately 85% were seen once. This CDR3 spans 17 amino acids. CDR1 is LNHNV, CDR2 YYDKDF, per germline (reference sequence). The V and J ends lost 0 bases and 2 bases, in that order; junction bases with no gene match: 7. Comment on this clone: The antigen is unknown.

The receptor's source is a woman aged 50 to 60 in good health and CMV-seropositive. Sequencing input: PBMCs. The chain employs TRBV15 and TRBJ1-2; 9 nucleotides agree with TRBD1. CDR3 protein: CATSRESATGGNYGYTF. CDR3 nucleotides: TGTGCCACCAGCAGAGAATCGGCAACAGGGGGCAACTATGGCTACACCTTC. The whole variable domain, filled in from reference TRBV15 and TRBJ1-2, reads DAMVIQNPRYQVTQFGKPVTLSCSQTLNHNVMYWYQQKSSQAPKLLFHYYDKDFNNEADTPDNFQSRRPNTSFCFLDIRSPGLGDTAMYLCATSRESATGGNYGYTFGSGTRLTVV.